This T cell receptor beta chain originates from a study of blood T cell repertoires in COVID-19. Across the whole study: COVID-19 samples, acute and convalescent, were from the United States, Italy and Spain.

The V end was cut by 5 bases, the J end by 2 bases, with 11 bases between. Germline V CDR1 and CDR2: SGHNT, YENEEA. The CDR3 runs to 14 residues. Original processing methods: Amplification from reference gene primers served as the basis for estimated nucleated cell counts. Repertoires were generated with immunoSEQ multiplex PCR, while TCRdb's copy carries only in-frame clones and drops some. The DNA gave D and trimming, while V, J and clone size come from that table. The sample consists of tens of thousands of clones, approximately 80% of them appearing once. This TCR derives from a man older than 75 with acute or convalescent COVID-19. This chain connects TRBV11-3 to TRBJ2-3; D not certain. The sample comprised peripheral blood. The CDR3 nucleotides read TGTGCCAGCAGCCCGACACATAACACAGATACGCAGTATTTT. This gives the protein CASSPTHNTDTQYF.